This TCR beta chain was captured in a study of post-analysis software for immune sequencing data. Turning to the study itself: The study covered relapsing-remitting, secondary progressive and progressive-relapsing courses of multiple sclerosis. Broader study findings: Multiple sclerosis patients had significantly lower normalized Chao1 diversity than controls. Patients used about five TRBV segments, including TRBV5-6, TRBV5-1 and TRBV20-1, more often than controls.

The V gene's germline CDR1 is SEHNR and CDR2 FQNEAQ (reference sequence). The ends were cut back, 5 bases at V and 3 bases at J, with 16 bases in the middle. The CDR3 is 15 residues long. Note on this clonotype: Its specificity is unknown.

Unique molecular identifiers were built into the TCR beta cDNA libraries. T cells numbering roughly 0.95 to 10 million yielded 500,000 to 550,000 cDNA molecules. Using its own MiXCR run on the PCR reads, TCRdb lists one record per CDR3 protein. In the table there are about 540,000 distinct CDR3 sequences, roughly 34% of which are singletons. The V call is TRBV7-9, the J call TRBJ1-2; the D gene is possibly TRBD1 (6 bases). The receptor was derived from a girl younger than 18 with multiple sclerosis. Specimen: blood. CDR3: CASSLSGQVYYGYTF. CDR3 sequence (DNA): TGTGCCAGCAGCCTATCGGGACAAGTTTACTATGGCTACACCTTC.